This T cell receptor beta chain was sequenced in a study of T cells in Graves' hyperthyroidism and ophthalmopathy. This clonotype was seen at least ten times. The ends lost 8 bases at V and 8 bases at J; junction bases unmatched: 15. Germline V gene data show CDR1 as SGHAT and CDR2 as FQDESV (reference sequence). This CDR3 contains 16 residues. What was amplified from RNA transcripts were TCR beta CDR3 regions. Using the HTBI primer set, a first-round RT-PCR was run on the TCR CDR3. TCRdb analysed the multiplex PCR reads with MiXCR anew, one entry per CDR3 protein. Of around 700,000 distinct CDR3 sequences in the sample, around 19% are singletons; the top ten hold over 15%.

The rearrangement joins TRBV11-1 to TRBJ1-4, with 9 bases matching TRBD1. Sample: blood. This clonotype was obtained from a woman in her fifties or sixties with Graves' hyperthyroidism that later progressed to Graves' ophthalmopathy. CDR3 coding DNA: TGTGCCAGCTCAACGCCGGGACAGGGTTTGTCGGAAAAACTGTTTTTT. This gives the protein CASSTPGQGLSEKLFF.